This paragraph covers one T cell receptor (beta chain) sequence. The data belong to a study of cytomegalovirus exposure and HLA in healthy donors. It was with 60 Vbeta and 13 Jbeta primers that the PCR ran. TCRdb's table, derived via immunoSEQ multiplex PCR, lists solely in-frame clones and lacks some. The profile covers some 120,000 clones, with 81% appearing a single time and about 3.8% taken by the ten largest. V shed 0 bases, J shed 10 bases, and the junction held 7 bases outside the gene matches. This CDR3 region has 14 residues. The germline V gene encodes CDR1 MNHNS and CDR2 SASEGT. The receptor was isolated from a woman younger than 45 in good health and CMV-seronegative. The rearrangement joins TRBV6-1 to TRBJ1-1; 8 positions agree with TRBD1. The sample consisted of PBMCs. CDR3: CASSEADGQGRAFF. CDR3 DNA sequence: TGTGCCAGCAGTGAAGCGGACGGACAGGGAAGAGCTTTCTTT.